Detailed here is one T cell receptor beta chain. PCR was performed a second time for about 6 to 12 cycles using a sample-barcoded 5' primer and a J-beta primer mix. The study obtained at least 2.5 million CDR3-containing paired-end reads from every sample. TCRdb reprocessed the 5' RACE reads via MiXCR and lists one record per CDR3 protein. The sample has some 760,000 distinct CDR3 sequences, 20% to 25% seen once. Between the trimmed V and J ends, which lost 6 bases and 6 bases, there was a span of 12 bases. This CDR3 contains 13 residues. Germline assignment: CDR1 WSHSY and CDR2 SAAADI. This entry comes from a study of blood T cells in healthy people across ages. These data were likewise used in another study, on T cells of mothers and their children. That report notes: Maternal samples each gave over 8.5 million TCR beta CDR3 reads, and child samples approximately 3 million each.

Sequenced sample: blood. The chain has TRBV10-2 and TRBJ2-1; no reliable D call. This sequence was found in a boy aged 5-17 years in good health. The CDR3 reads CASSLTDSNEQFF. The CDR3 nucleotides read TGCGCCAGCAGCCTTACCGACTCCAATGAGCAGTTCTTC.